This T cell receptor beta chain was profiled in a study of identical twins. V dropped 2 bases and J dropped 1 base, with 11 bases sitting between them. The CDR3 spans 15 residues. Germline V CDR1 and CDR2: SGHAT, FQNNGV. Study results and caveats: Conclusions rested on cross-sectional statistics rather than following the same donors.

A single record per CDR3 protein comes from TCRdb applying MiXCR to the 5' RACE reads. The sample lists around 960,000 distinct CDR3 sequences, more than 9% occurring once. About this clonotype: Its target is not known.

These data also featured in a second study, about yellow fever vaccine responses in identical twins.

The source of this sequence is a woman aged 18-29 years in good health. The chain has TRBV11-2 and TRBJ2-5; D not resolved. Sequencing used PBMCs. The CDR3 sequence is CASSLSQVIQETQYF. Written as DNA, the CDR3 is TGTGCCAGCAGCTTATCCCAGGTGATCCAAGAGACCCAGTACTTC.